The 28 T cell receptor beta chains below all came from one sample that was sequenced in a study of naive and memory T cell subsets. The beta constant-region primer was an equimolar mix of two oligonucleotides covering TRBC1 and TRBC2. TCRdb redid the calling of the UMI-ligation and nested PCR reads with MiXCR, one entry per CDR3 protein. Of around 29,000 distinct CDR3 sequences listed, around 11% are singletons. Sequencing was carried out using effector memory CD4+ T cells from blood. Sample subset: effector memory, CD45RA- CD27-. Receptors originate from a human donor in good health.

This clonotype was counted ten times or more. J is TRBJ2-7 and V is TRBV7-9; no firm D call. This CDR3 has 14 amino acids. Per germline, CDR1 SEHNR and CDR2 FQNEAQ (reference sequence). Trimming stripped 1 base from V and 1 base from J, with 8 bases between. The CDR3 DNA reads TGTGCCAGCAGCTTAGGAAAGGGTTCCTACGAGCAGTACTTC. It translates to CASSLGKGSYEQYF.

In this sample, this clonotype turned up many times. The J gene is TRBJ2-1, the V gene TRBV2; D is possibly TRBD2 (6 bases). Trimming stripped 8 bases from V and 8 bases from J, with 22 bases between. Germline V gene sequence: CDR1 SNHLY, CDR2 FYNNEI. The CDR3 loop spans 15 amino acids. The DNA for the CDR3 is TGTGCCAGCCGCGTGCGGAGGGCCGGTTTTGATGAGCAGTTCTTC. It is translated as CASRVRRAGFDEQFF.

This clonotype was picked up a small number of times. The rearrangement links TRBV30 to TRBJ2-1; 8 nucleotides match TRBD1. The CDR3 has 13 residues. The V gene end was trimmed by 4 bases and the J gene end by 5 bases; junction bases not matched to a gene: 4. Per the germline V gene, CDR1 is GTSNPN and CDR2 is SVGIG (reference sequence). The CDR3 DNA sequence: TGTGCCTGGAAGGCAGGGGGCAACAATGAGCAGTTCTTC. It specifies CAWKAGGNNEQFF.

This clonotype was seen many times. The chain combines TRBV2 with TRBJ2-5, with TRBD2 as a possible D gene (7 bases). The CDR3 length is 13 residues. The V gene's germline CDR1 is SNHLY and CDR2 FYNNEI. V was cut by 7 bases and J by 4 bases, with 13 bases left in between. The CDR3 bases are TGTGCCAGCAAGGGGGGGGGGTTAGAGACCCAGTACTTC. This encodes CASKGGGLETQYF.

This clonotype was observed a few times. The V gene is TRBV20-1, the J gene TRBJ1-1; no definite D call. Germline V lookup: CDR1 DFQATT, CDR2 SNEGSKA (reference sequence). Between the trimmed V and J ends, which lost 3 bases and 4 bases, there was a span of 12 bases. CDR3 length: 13 residues. For the CDR3, the DNA is TGCAGTGCTAGGTATCTCCGAGCCACTGAAGCTTTCTTT. Translating it yields CSARYLRATEAFF.

This clonotype was seen at least ten times. The chain carries TRBV7-9 and TRBJ1-2; TRBD1 matches at 10 bases. The CDR3 extends over 16 amino acids. Germline CDR1 is SEHNR and CDR2 is FQNEAQ (reference sequence). V lost 2 bases to trimming and J lost 7 bases; unmatched junction nucleotides: 10. The CDR3, as DNA: TGTGCCAGCAGCTTACACCGGGACAGGGGATCCGGTGGCTACACCTTC. Translating gives CASSLHRDRGSGGYTF.

This clonotype occurred a few times. The rearrangement uses TRBV7-9 and TRBJ2-1; 8 nucleotides align to TRBD2. The CDR3 is made up of 15 amino acids. Germline CDR1 SEHNR, CDR2 FQNEAQ (reference sequence). Unmatched junction bases numbered 6, after V lost 1 base and J lost 7 bases. As DNA, the CDR3 is TGTGCCAGCAGCTTAGGAGCGGGAGTAAAAAATGAGCAGTTCTTC. Translating it yields CASSLGAGVKNEQFF.

The chain recombines TRBV6-1 with TRBJ2-7; 12 bases match TRBD2. With V trimmed by 6 bases and J by 2 bases, 11 bases remained unmatched. Germline V gene sequence: CDR1 MNHNS, CDR2 SASEGT. The CDR3 consists of 17 residues. The CDR3 nucleotides read TGTGCCAGCAGCGATGGGAGGACTAGCGGGGCCCCCTACGAGCAGTACTTC. The encoded protein is CASSDGRTSGAPYEQYF.

This chain joins TRBV12-3 or TRBV12-4 and TRBJ2-1; 9 nucleotides align to TRBD1. This CDR3 contains 15 residues. The ends lost 5 bases at V and 3 bases at J; junction bases unmatched: 5. The CDR3 DNA follows: TGTGCCAGCAGTCCCCGGACAGGGGTCTACAATGAGCAGTTCTTC. Translation: CASSPRTGVYNEQFF.

This rearrangement joins TRBV6-5 to TRBJ2-7; 9 positions match TRBD1. The CDR3 covers 16 residues. The ends lost 6 bases at V and 1 base at J; junction bases unmatched: 10. Per germline, CDR1 MNHEY and CDR2 SVGAGI. CDR3 sequence reads: CASSSSIGQGSYEQYF. For the CDR3, the DNA is TGTGCCAGCAGCTCGTCAATCGGACAGGGGTCCTACGAGCAGTACTTC.

This clonotype is large in the sample. The junction differs from germline at one of its ends, possibly a read error. CDR3 in DNA: TGCAGTGCTCCACATACAGGGGCTGGAGACACCATATATTTT. Its protein is CSAPHTGAGDTIYF. The genes are TRBV20-1 and TRBJ1-3; 7 bases agree with TRBD1. CDR1 is DFQATT, CDR2 SNEGSKA, per germline (reference sequence). This CDR3 comprises 14 residues.

In this sample, this clonotype turned up many times. The rearrangement joins TRBV12-3 or TRBV12-4 to TRBJ2-7, with D unresolved. Trimming stripped 8 bases from V and 2 bases from J, with 10 bases between. This CDR3 has 12 amino acids. CDR3 DNA: TGTGCCAGCTGCCGTGGGACCTACGAGCAGTACTTC. It encodes CASCRGTYEQYF.

This clonotype was found a few times. The J gene is TRBJ2-2, the V gene TRBV7-9; D may be TRBD1 (5 bases). The CDR3 loop spans 14 amino acids. V lost 3 bases and J lost 7, with 12 bases in between. Germline CDR1 SEHNR, CDR2 FQNEAQ (reference sequence). The CDR3 bases are TGTGCCAGCAGCTTGTCAGGGTTCGTCGGGGAGCTGTTTTTT. It yields the protein CASSLSGFVGELFF.

In regard to this clonotype: The junction shows a germline mismatch at one end, possibly a read error. The chain carries TRBV7-7 and TRBJ2-7; D is perhaps TRBD2 (6 bases). The CDR3 runs to 15 residues. Germline CDR1 is SSHAT and CDR2 is FNYEAQ (reference sequence). CDR3 DNA sequence: TGTGCTAGCAGCTCGCACAAGGCGGACTACTACGAGCAGTACTTC. It yields the protein CASSSHKADYYEQYF. Looking up the rest from reference TRBV7-7 and TRBJ2-7 gives the full variable domain: GAGVSQSPRYKVTKRGQDVTLRCDPISSHATLYWYQQALGQGPEFLTYFNYEAQPDKSGLPSDRFSAERPEGSISTLTIQRTEQRDSAMYRCASSSHKADYYEQYFGPGTRLTVT.

The rearrangement uses TRBV3-1 and TRBJ2-1; D might be TRBD2 (5 bases). The CDR3 totals 15 residues. Per the germline V gene, CDR1 is LGHDT and CDR2 is YNNKEL (reference sequence). V lost 4 bases to trimming and J lost 8 bases, with 18 bases between them. The CDR3 region is CASSPDYIGGDEQFF. The DNA for the CDR3 is TGTGCCAGCAGCCCCGACTACATTGGAGGAGATGAGCAGTTCTTC.

This clonotype has only a few counts. V usage is TRBV20-1 and J usage is TRBJ2-7; 10 bases are shared with TRBD2. Germline V gene lookup returns CDR1 DFQATT and CDR2 SNEGSKA (reference sequence). CDR3 length: 15 amino acids. After removal of 0 bases from V and 6 bases from J, the junction contained 8 bases not matched to a gene. CDR3 in DNA: TGCAGTGCTAGAGATGCGCTAGCGGGAGTTGGCGAGCAGTACTTC. This codes for CSARDALAGVGEQYF.

There are many counts of this clonotype. V is TRBV27 and J is TRBJ2-7; D may match TRBD1 or TRBD2 (5 bases each). V was pared by 3 bases and J by 2 bases, with 14 bases between. This CDR3 spans 15 amino acids. Per the germline V gene, CDR1 is MNHEY and CDR2 is SMNVEV (reference sequence). The CDR3 sequence is CASSFVLGRTYEQYF. The CDR3 DNA reads as TGTGCCAGCAGTTTTGTTTTGGGACGGACCTACGAGCAGTACTTC.

This clonotype has more than one count but fewer than ten. V gene TRBV18 combines with J gene TRBJ2-7; TRBD2 is a possible D gene (7 bases). V was shortened by 3 bases and J by 4 bases, with 16 bases between the two germline ends. This CDR3 spans 15 amino acids. Per germline, CDR1 KGHSH and CDR2 LQKENI. The CDR3 spells CASSPGAGEGYEQYF. DNA for the CDR3: TGTGCCAGCTCACCCGGAGCAGGGGAGGGGTACGAGCAGTACTTC.

The chain is built from TRBV18 and TRBJ1-2; unclear D gene. CDR3 size: 18 residues. Germline CDR1 and CDR2: KGHSH and LQKENI. V was clipped by 6 bases and J by 6 bases, with 29 bases between them. The CDR3 loop is CASSQETMTGATINGYTF. The DNA for the CDR3 is TGTGCCAGCTCGCAAGAGACAATGACGGGCGCCACAATTAATGGCTACACCTTC.

This clonotype was seen ten or more times. The V call is TRBV29-1, the J call TRBJ2-7; tentative D call: TRBD2 (5 bases). Trimming pared 4 bases from V and 0 bases from J, leaving 13 bases between. This CDR3 has 14 amino acids. Germline CDR1 is SQVTM and CDR2 is ANQGSEA. The CDR3 DNA reads as TGCAGCGTTGGGGGTTCGGGGAGCTCCTACGAGCAGTACTTC. Amino acid sequence: CSVGGSGSSYEQYF.

In its sample, this clonotype was seen many times. The chain combines TRBV5-5 with TRBJ2-2; D remains unclear. The CDR3 is 12 residues long. With 5 bases removed from V and 7 bases from J, the gap between germline ends came to 9 bases. Germline CDR1 reads SGHKS; CDR2 reads YYEKEE (reference sequence). CDR3 DNA sequence: TGTGCCAGCAGTGGGATCGGCGGGGAGCTGTTTTTT. This translates into CASSGIGGELFF.

V usage is TRBV7-9 and J usage is TRBJ1-2, with 9 bases fitting TRBD1. Per germline, CDR1 SEHNR and CDR2 FQNEAQ (reference sequence). This CDR3 has 13 amino acids. Germline trimming cut 5 bases from V and 6 bases from J; bases unmatched to any gene: 4. The CDR3 nucleotides read TGTGCCAGCAGCCGAGACAGGGGGAATGGCTACACCTTC. Translation gives CASSRDRGNGYTF. The whole variable domain, filled in from reference TRBV7-9 and TRBJ1-2, reads DTGVSQNPRHKITKRGQNVTFRCDPISEHNRLYWYRQTLGQGPEFLTYFQNEAQLEKSRLLSDRFSAERPKGSFSTLEIQRTEQGDSAMYLCASSRDRGNGYTFGSGTRLTVV.

This clonotype was found many times. The chain combines TRBV24-1 with TRBJ2-1; 10 bases are a match to TRBD1. V was clipped by 5 bases and J by 6 bases; unmatched bases: 6. Germline V lookup: CDR1 KGHDR, CDR2 SFDVKD. The CDR3 is 15 residues long. The CDR3 DNA reads TGTGCCACCAGTGGTTGGAGGACAGGGGGCAATGAGCAGTTCTTC. Residues: CATSGWRTGGNEQFF.

The chain couples TRBV19 to TRBJ2-7, with TRBD2 matching 10 bases. Per the germline V gene, CDR1 is LNHDA and CDR2 is SQIVND (reference sequence). Losses at the gene ends were 2 bases for V and 4 bases for J; bases not matched to a gene: 2. This CDR3 has 14 amino acids. CDR3 sequence reads: CASSIQLAGYEQYF. DNA of the CDR3: TGTGCCAGTAGTATACAACTAGCGGGATACGAGCAGTACTTC.

This clonotype qualifies as medium-sized. V is TRBV20-1 and J is TRBJ2-3, with 8 bases fitting TRBD2. CDR1 and CDR2 from the germline V gene are DFQATT and SNEGSKA (reference sequence). After removal of 6 bases from V and 0 bases from J, the junction contained 8 bases not matched to a gene. CDR3 length: 15 residues. This chain's CDR3 is CSAPLGLASTDTQYF. DNA of the CDR3: TGCAGTGCACCTCTCGGACTAGCTAGCACAGATACGCAGTATTTT.

This clonotype was seen a few times. The genes are TRBV20-1 and TRBJ2-5; TRBD1 matches 8 bases. CDR3 length: 15 residues. The trim removed 3 bases at V and 2 bases at J, leaving 8 bases unmatched. CDR1 and CDR2 (germline): DFQATT, SNEGSKA (reference sequence). The CDR3 reads CSARNFGTGQETQYF. CDR3 nucleotide sequence: TGCAGTGCTAGGAATTTCGGGACAGGACAAGAGACCCAGTACTTC.

The J gene is TRBJ2-3, the V gene TRBV7-2; D uncertain. The CDR3 totals 12 residues. V lost 2 bases and J lost 6, with 6 bases in between. CDR1 SGHTA and CDR2 FQGNSA come from the germline V gene. The CDR3 nucleotides read TGTGCCAGCAGCTTAAGTCGGGATACGCAGTATTTT. Protein: CASSLSRDTQYF.

This clonotype was counted ten times or more. The genes are TRBV10-3 and TRBJ1-4, with 7 bases fitting TRBD1. CDR1 ENHRY and CDR2 SYGVKD come from the germline V gene. Trimming removed 6 bases from V and 4 bases from J; junction bases left unmatched: 8. The CDR3 runs to 15 residues. CDR3 sequence: CAIRRDGTDNEKLFF. The CDR3 DNA reads TGTGCCATCAGGAGGGACGGGACAGATAATGAAAAACTGTTTTTT.